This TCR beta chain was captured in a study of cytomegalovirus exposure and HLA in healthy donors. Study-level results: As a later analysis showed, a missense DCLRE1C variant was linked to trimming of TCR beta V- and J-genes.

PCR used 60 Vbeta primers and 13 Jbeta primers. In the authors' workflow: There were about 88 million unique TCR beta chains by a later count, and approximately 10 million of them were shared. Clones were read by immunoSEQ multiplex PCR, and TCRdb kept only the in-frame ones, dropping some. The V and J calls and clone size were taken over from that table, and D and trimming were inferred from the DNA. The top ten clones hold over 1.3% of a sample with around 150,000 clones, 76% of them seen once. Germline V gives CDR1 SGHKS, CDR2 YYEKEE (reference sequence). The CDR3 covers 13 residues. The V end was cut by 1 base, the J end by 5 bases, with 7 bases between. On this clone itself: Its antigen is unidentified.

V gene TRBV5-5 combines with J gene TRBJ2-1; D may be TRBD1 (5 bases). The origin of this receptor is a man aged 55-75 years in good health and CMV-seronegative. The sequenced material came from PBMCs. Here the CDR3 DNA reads TGTGCCAGCAGCTTGAGGGGTAACAATGAGCAGTTCTTC. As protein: CASSLRGNNEQFF.